Below are 13 T cell receptor beta chains sequenced from a single sample in a study of CD8 T cells in ankylosing spondylitis (dated by TCRdb to about 2017). Libraries were prepared through 5' RACE. The listed sequencing device is Illumina HiSeq 2500. TCRdb took the public reads, trimmed them with fastp at Q25, ran MiXCR for clone calling and kept in-frame beta chains. One record per CDR3 amino acid sequence lists the most common genes and DNA. A total of about 800,000 distinct CDR3 sequences appear in this sample, approximately 12% of them only once. The ten largest clones capture about 0.5% of the sample. Antigens of these TCRs are unknown. Study-wide findings and limitations: A TCR beta motif made up of several highly homologous amino acid variants appeared to be characteristic of blood from ankylosing spondylitis patients.

Source material: blood, either unsorted or a sorted T cell fraction (not recorded which). Source of these receptors: a male donor with ankylosing spondylitis.

This clonotype was seen more than once but under ten times. The CDR3 nucleotides read TGCAGTGCTCAGAGGGGGGAAGGAAACTATGGCTACACCTTC. Translating gives CSAQRGEGNYGYTF. The gene calls are TRBV20-1 and TRBJ1-2, with D possibly being TRBD1 (6 bases). Trimming left V 5 bases short and J 2 bases short, with 15 bases between. The CDR3 covers 14 residues. The V gene's germline CDR1 is DFQATT and CDR2 SNEGSKA (reference sequence).

Ten or more counts support this clonotype. The chain joins TRBV18 to TRBJ1-1; D not resolved. The V gene lost 0 bases and the J gene lost 6 bases, with 8 bases spanning the gap. Germline loops: CDR1 KGHSH, CDR2 LQKENI. The CDR3 has 13 residues. The CDR3, as DNA: TGTGCCAGCTCACCACCCGTCGGGTCTGAAGCTTTCTTT. It specifies CASSPPVGSEAFF. The whole variable domain, remainder taken from reference TRBV18 and TRBJ1-1, is NAGVMQNPRHLVRRRGQEARLRCSPMKGHSHVYWYRQLPEEGLKFMVYLQKENIIDESGMPKERFSAEFPKEGPSILRIQQVVRGDSAAYFCASSPPVGSEAFFGQGTRLTVV.

This clonotype was picked up a small number of times. The rearrangement links TRBV28 to TRBJ2-3; tentatively, D is TRBD2 (6 bases). Germline CDR1 is MDHEN and CDR2 is SYDVKM. The CDR3 contains 15 residues. V lost 7 bases and J 0 bases, leaving 14 bases between the germline ends. The CDR3, as DNA: TGTGCCAGCACCCTTGGCGGGGTGAGCACAGATACGCAGTATTTT. It yields the protein CASTLGGVSTDTQYF.

DNA for the CDR3: TGCAGTGCAAGCGACTCTGCCGGGGATGAAAAACTGTTTTTT. Amino acid sequence: CSASDSAGDEKLFF. This chain joins TRBV20-1 and TRBJ1-4; D remains unclear. The germline gives CDR1 DFQATT, CDR2 SNEGSKA (reference sequence). This CDR3 region has 14 residues. Trimming removed 6 bases from V and 6 bases from J, with 17 bases in between.

The sample holds a few counts of this clonotype. V is TRBV10-3 and J is TRBJ2-1; D perhaps matches TRBD2 (6 bases). CDR1 and CDR2 (germline): ENHRY, SYGVKD. The CDR3 has 15 residues. V dropped 4 bases and J dropped 3 bases, with 13 bases sitting between them. The CDR3 bases are TGTGCCATCAGTGTTCGGCGGGGAATCTACAATGAGCAGTTCTTC. Amino acid sequence: CAISVRRGIYNEQFF.

The chain joins TRBV20-1 to TRBJ2-5; possibly TRBD2 for D (5 bases). The CDR3 has 15 residues. Germline V gene data show CDR1 as DFQATT and CDR2 as SNEGSKA (reference sequence). V lost 3 bases, J lost 4 bases, and 18 bases lay in between. In nucleotides, the CDR3 is TGCAGTGCTAGTTATCGCCTAATAGGAGGAGAGACCCAGTACTTC. Translating gives CSASYRLIGGETQYF.

At least ten counts were recorded for this clonotype. The chain links TRBV9 to TRBJ2-7; 14 nucleotides align to TRBD2. The CDR3 spans 15 residues. The germline gives CDR1 SGDLS, CDR2 YYNGEE. J gave up 6 bases and V 4 bases, and 6 bases lay outside the gene matches. Here the CDR3 DNA reads TGTGCCAGCAGCCCGGGACTAGCGGGAGCGGGCGAGCAGTACTTC. Amino acid sequence: CASSPGLAGAGEQYF.

The chain couples TRBV20-1 to TRBJ2-3; 9 bases are a match to TRBD2. CDR1 DFQATT and CDR2 SNEGSKA come from the germline V gene (reference sequence). V gave up 2 bases and J gave up 5 bases; unmatched junction bases: 8. This CDR3 is built from 15 residues. In DNA, the CDR3 is TGCAGTGCTAGACCTCTAGCGGGGATCTTAGATACGCAGTATTTT. It encodes CSARPLAGILDTQYF.

The chain carries TRBV29-1 and TRBJ1-1, with 7 bases that match TRBD1. This CDR3 is built from 13 residues. CDR1 is SQVTM and CDR2 is ANQGSEA in the germline V gene. J gave up 3 bases and V 5 bases, and 6 bases lay outside the gene matches. The CDR3 sequence: CSVTGVLDTEAFF. DNA of the CDR3: TGCAGCGTTACAGGGGTATTGGACACTGAAGCTTTCTTT.

V and J are TRBV4-1 and TRBJ2-7; 7 nucleotides align to TRBD1. There are 16 residues in the CDR3. Trimming removed 0 bases from V and 4 bases from J; junction bases left unmatched: 9. Germline CDR1 and CDR2: MGHRA and YSYEKL. The CDR3 sequence: CASSQESQQGRYEQYF. CDR3 coding DNA: TGCGCCAGCAGCCAAGAAAGCCAACAGGGGAGATACGAGCAGTACTTC.

The V call is TRBV24-1, the J call TRBJ2-5; D gene ambiguous. The germline V gene encodes CDR1 KGHDR and CDR2 SFDVKD. Trimming stripped 3 bases from V and 0 bases from J, with 13 bases between. This CDR3 has 16 residues. The CDR3 DNA sequence: TGTGCCACCAGTGATCCAACTCCTCGTCACCAAGAGACCCAGTACTTC. Its translation is CATSDPTPRHQETQYF.

This clonotype was seen many times. The chain combines TRBV25-1 with TRBJ2-7, with 10 bases lining up with TRBD1. V dropped 0 bases and J dropped 1; count of bases not matched to a gene: 3. Germline CDR1 reads MGHDK; CDR2 reads SYGVNS. The CDR3 loop spans 16 amino acids. CDR3 sequence reads: CASSEYGQGVSYEQYF. For the CDR3, the DNA is TGTGCCAGCAGTGAATATGGACAGGGGGTATCCTACGAGCAGTACTTC.

The chain couples TRBV9 to TRBJ2-3; D possibly corresponds to TRBD1 (5 bases). V was pared by 5 bases and J by 9 bases, with 16 bases between. The germline gives CDR1 SGDLS, CDR2 YYNGEE. CDR3 size: 13 residues. In DNA form, the CDR3 reads TGTGCCAGCAGAACCTGGGGCCTGTTCACGCAGTATTTT. This encodes CASRTWGLFTQYF. The full variable domain, completed using reference TRBV9 and TRBJ2-3, is DSGVTQTPKHLITATGQRVTLRCSPRSGDLSVYWYQQSLDQGLQFLIQYYNGEERAKGNILERFSAQQFPDLHSELNLSSLELGDSALYFCASRTWGLFTQYFGPGTRLTVL.